This entry features one T cell receptor (beta chain) sequence. This entry is derived from a study of blood T cell repertoires in COVID-19. The overall study: There were acute and convalescent COVID-19 samples, and they came from the United States, Italy and Spain. PBMCs, B-cell-depleted T cells, or T cells were the source of the cDNA or gDNA that made up the material.

In the study's own analysis: Estimates of nucleated cell counts were drawn from the amplification of reference gene primers. The data were produced by immunoSEQ multiplex PCR, yet TCRdb's version contains in-frame clones alone and is incomplete. V, J and clone size are those of that table, while D and trimming were read from the DNA. The sample lists about 300,000 clones, around 89% occurring once. The trim removed 6 bases at V and 5 bases at J, leaving 7 bases unmatched. The CDR3 sequence is 14 residues long. From germline, CDR1 is MGHDK and CDR2 SYGVNS. Input material: peripheral blood. This receptor was identified in a woman under 40 who had recovered from COVID-19. The rearrangement joins TRBV25-1 to TRBJ2-5, with 9 bases aligning to TRBD1. CDR3 in amino acids: CASSPRTGVETQYF. In DNA, the CDR3 is TGTGCCAGCAGCCCAAGGACAGGGGTCGAGACCCAGTACTTC.